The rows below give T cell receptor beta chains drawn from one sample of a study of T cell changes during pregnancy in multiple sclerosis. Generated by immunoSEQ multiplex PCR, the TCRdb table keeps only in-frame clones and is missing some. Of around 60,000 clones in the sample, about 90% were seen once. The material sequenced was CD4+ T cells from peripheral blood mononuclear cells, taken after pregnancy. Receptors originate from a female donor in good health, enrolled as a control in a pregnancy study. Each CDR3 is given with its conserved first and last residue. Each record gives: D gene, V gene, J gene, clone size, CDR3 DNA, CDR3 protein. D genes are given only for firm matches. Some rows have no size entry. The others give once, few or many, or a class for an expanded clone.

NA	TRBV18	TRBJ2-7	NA	TGTGCCAGCTCACCAGGAAGGACAGTTGTCGACGAGCAGTACTTC	CASSPGRTVVDEQYF
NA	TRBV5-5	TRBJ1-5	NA	TGTGCCAGCAGTTACTACACGGAAATGCGTCAGCCCCAGCATTTT	CASSYYTEMRQPQHF
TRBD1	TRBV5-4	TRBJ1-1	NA	TGTGCCAGCAGCTTAAGGACAGGGAATCTGGCTTTCTTT	CASSLRTGNLAFF
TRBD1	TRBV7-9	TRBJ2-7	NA	TGTGCCAGCAGCTTTCCTAGCAGGGGGCAAGACGAGCAGTACTTC	CASSFPSRGQDEQYF
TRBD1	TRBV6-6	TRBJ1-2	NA	TGTGCCAGCGGTCCGGACAGGGCCGTCGGCTACACCTTC	CASGPDRAVGYTF
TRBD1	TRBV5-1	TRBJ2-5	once	TGCGCCAGCAGCATACAGGGGCAAAAAGAGACCCAGTACTTC	CASSIQGQKETQYF
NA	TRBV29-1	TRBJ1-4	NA	TGCAGCGTTGTCGACAGAACGAATGAAAAACTGTTTTTT	CSVVDRTNEKLFF
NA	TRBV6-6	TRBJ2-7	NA	TGTGCCAGCAGTTACCAGAGACAAATATCCTACGAGCAGTACTTC	CASSYQRQISYEQYF
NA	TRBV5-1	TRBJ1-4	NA	TGCGCCAGCAGCCCCCAGAATGAAAAACTGTTTTTT	CASSPQNEKLFF
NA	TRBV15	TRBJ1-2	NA	TGTGCCACCAGCAGAGACAAATCCGGGACTGAGGATGGCTACACCTTC	CATSRDKSGTEDGYTF
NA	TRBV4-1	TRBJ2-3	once	TGCGCCAGCAGCCACCCGTCAGGGGCCAGCACAGATACGCAGTATTTT	CASSHPSGASTDTQYF
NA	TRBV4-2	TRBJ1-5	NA	TGTGCCAGCAGCCAAGATGATAGCCGGCTGCTCCCTCAGCCCCAGCATTTT	CASSQDDSRLLPQPQHF
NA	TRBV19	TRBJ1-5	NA	TGTGCCAGTAGTATAGAATTGGCAGGACTTGGGCGTCAGCCCCAGCATTTT	CASSIELAGLGRQPQHF
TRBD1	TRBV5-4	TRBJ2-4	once	TGTGCCAGCCACAAGGCGGGACAGGTTGGTGGAGAAAACATTCAGTACTTC	CASHKAGQVGGENIQYF
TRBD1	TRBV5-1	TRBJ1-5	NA	TGCGCCAGCAGCTTGGGGGGACAGGGAGGTCAGCCCCAGCATTTT	CASSLGGQGGQPQHF
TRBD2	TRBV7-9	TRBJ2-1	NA	TGTGCCAGCAGCCTCGGGACTAGCTACGAGGACTACAATGAGCAGTTCTTC	CASSLGTSYEDYNEQFF
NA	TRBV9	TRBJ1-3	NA	TGTGCCAGCAGCGTAGTGAGGAGGGGACCCTCTGGAAACACCATATATTTT	CASSVVRRGPSGNTIYF
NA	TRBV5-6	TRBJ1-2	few	TGTGCCAGCAGCCGGGACATAAACTATGGCTACACCTTC	CASSRDINYGYTF
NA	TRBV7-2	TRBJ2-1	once	TGTGCCAGCAGCTTATACTACAATGAGCAGTTCTTC	CASSLYYNEQFF
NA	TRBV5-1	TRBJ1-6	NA	TGCGCCAGCAGCTTGGAAAGGGGCTCACCCCTCCACTTT	CASSLERGSPLHF
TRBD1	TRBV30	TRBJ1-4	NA	TGTGCCTGCCAGTCCGGACAGGGGGTCTCTAATGAAAAACTGTTTTTT	CACQSGQGVSNEKLFF
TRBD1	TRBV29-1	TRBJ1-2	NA	TGCAGCGGGGGGCAGGGGGCCTCTGGCTACACCTTC	CSGGQGASGYTF
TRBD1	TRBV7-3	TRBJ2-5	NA	TGTGCCAGCAGCTCTCGGACAGGGGCAGGGGAGACCCAGTACTTC	CASSSRTGAGETQYF
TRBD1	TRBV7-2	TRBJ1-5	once	TGTGCCAGCAGCTCCGACAGGGGAACCCAGCCCCAGCATTTT	CASSSDRGTQPQHF
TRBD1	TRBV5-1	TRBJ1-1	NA	TGCGCCAGCAGCACTATGACAGGGACCCGAATGAACACTGAAGCTTTCTTT	CASSTMTGTRMNTEAFF
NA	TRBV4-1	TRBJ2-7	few	TGCGCCAGCAGCCAAGAGGAGACCCGTACCTACGAGCAGTACTTC	CASSQEETRTYEQYF
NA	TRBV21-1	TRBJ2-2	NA	TGTGCCAGCAGCAAGGGGCAGCAAATGAACACCGGGGAGCTGTTTTTT	CASSKGQQMNTGELFF
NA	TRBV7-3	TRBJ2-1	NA	TGTGCCAGCAGGGACCGGGCAGGGGTTGGCGAGCAGTTCTTC	CASRDRAGVGEQFF
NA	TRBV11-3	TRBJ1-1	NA	TGTGCCAGCAGCTTTGAGGGCACCATGAACACTGAAGCTTTCTTT	CASSFEGTMNTEAFF
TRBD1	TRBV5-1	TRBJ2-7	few	TGCGCCAGCAGCTTACTACCGGGACAGGCCTCCTACGAGCAGTACTTC	CASSLLPGQASYEQYF
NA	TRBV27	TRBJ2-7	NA	TGTGCCAGCAGTTTCGATCCGGTAGCCTACGAGCAGTACTTC	CASSFDPVAYEQYF
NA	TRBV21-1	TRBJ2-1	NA	TGTGCCAGCAGCAAAGTAACAGGGGGGTACAATGAGCAGTTCTTC	CASSKVTGGYNEQFF
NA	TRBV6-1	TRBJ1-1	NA	TGTGCCAGCAGTGCCGAGATGAACACTGAAGCTTTCTTT	CASSAEMNTEAFF
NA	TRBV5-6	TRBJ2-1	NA	TGTGCCAGCAGCTTTTATTCGGGGAGCCCCTACAATGAGCAGTTCTTC	CASSFYSGSPYNEQFF
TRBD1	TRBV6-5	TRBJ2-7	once	TGTGCCAGCAGTCTGGGACAGGGAGGGTCCTACGAGCAGTACTTC	CASSLGQGGSYEQYF
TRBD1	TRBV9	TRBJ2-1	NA	TGTGCCAGCAGCGTAGCCGGGACAGGGTGGTATCGGGAGCAGTTCTTC	CASSVAGTGWYREQFF
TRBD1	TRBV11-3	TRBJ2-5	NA	TGTGCCAGCAGCTTAGTCCAGGGGGTCCAAGAGACCCAGTACTTC	CASSLVQGVQETQYF
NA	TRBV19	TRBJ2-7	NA	TGTGCCGGTAGCCCAATACCGACCAGACAGCAGCTCAAGAACTACGAGCAGTACTTC	CAGSPIPTRQQLKNYEQYF
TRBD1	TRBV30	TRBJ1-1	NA	TGTGCCTGGAGGTTGGGACAGGGGTTTGAAGCTTTCTTT	CAWRLGQGFEAFF
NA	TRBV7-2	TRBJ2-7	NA	TGTGCCAGCAGCTTATATCGGGGTAGCTCCTACGAGCAGTACTTC	CASSLYRGSSYEQYF
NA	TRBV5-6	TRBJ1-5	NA	TGTGCCAGCAGTACGAGGAAAGGAGAACTTCGCAATCAGCCCCAGCATTTT	CASSTRKGELRNQPQHF